This T cell receptor (beta chain) was captured in a study of blood T cell repertoires in COVID-19. Study context: Sites in the United States, Italy and Spain provided acute and convalescent COVID-19 samples. PBMCs, B-cell-depleted T cells, or T cells were the source of the cDNA or gDNA that made up the material.

As processed by the authors: From reference gene primer amplification, estimates of nucleated cell counts were derived. TCRdb keeps only in-frame clones here, not all; method: immunoSEQ multiplex PCR. The D gene and trimming were derived from the DNA, and the V and J assignments and clone size from that table. The repertoire holds around 250,000 clones, with more than 70% as singletons. There are 13 residues in the CDR3. V gave up 9 bases and J gave up 6 bases, with 15 bases separating them. The germline V gene encodes CDR1 ENHRY and CDR2 SYGVKD. Sequencing used peripheral blood. This chain uses TRBV10-3 with TRBJ2-1; perhaps TRBD2 as D (5 bases). This clonotype was sampled from an older man with acute or convalescent COVID-19. DNA of the CDR3: TGTGCCATAGGAACTAGTCGGCCCAATGAGCAGTTCTTC. Its translation: CAIGTSRPNEQFF.